This T cell receptor beta chain was obtained from a study of T-cell reconstitution after alpha-beta-depleted transplantation in children. General study findings and limits: The study reportedly traced alpha-beta T cells about two months after transplant to several hundred expanded graft clones.

As to this clonotype: What it recognizes is unknown.

Unique molecular identifiers were incorporated when the TCRbeta library was constructed. Via MiXCR, TCRdb re-called the PCR reads, giving one row per CDR3 protein. The data contain 500,000 to 650,000 distinct CDR3 sequences, roughly 13% of them singletons. Trimming pared 4 bases from V and 6 bases from J, leaving 23 bases between. CDR1 SGHDT and CDR2 YYEEEE come from the germline V gene. This CDR3 comprises 16 residues. The sequence came from a male patient between 10 and 17 years old who had a stem cell transplant for acute myeloid leukemia, so the T cells may come from the graft donor. The sample consisted of PBMCs, mostly from graft donor cells, taken 360 days after TCRalphabeta/CD19-depleted stem cell transplant. The chain carries TRBV5-6 and TRBJ2-7; D is perhaps TRBD2 (6 bases). For the CDR3, the DNA is TGTGCCAGCAGCCCCAAACCTCAGCGCGGGAAAGGCGAGCAGTACTTC. Translated: CASSPKPQRGKGEQYF.